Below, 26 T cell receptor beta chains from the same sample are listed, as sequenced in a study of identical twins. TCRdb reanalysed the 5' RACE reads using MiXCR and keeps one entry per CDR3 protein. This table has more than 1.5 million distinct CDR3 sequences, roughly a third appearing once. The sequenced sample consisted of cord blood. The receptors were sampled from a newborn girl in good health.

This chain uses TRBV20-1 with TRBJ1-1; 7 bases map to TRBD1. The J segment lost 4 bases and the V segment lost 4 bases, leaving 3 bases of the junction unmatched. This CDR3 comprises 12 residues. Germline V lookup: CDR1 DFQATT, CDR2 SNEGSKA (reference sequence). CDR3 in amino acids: CSAMTGSTEAFF. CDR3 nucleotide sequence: TGCAGTGCTATGACAGGGAGCACTGAAGCTTTCTTT.

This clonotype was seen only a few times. DNA for the CDR3: TGCGCCAGCAGCCAGGACAGGGGAAGGGCTGAAGCTTTCTTT. It codes for CASSQDRGRAEAFF. The chain recombines TRBV5-1 with TRBJ1-1; 9 nucleotides match TRBD1. Germline loops: CDR1 SGHRS, CDR2 YFSETQ. This CDR3 has 14 amino acids. V lost 4 bases, J lost 6 bases, and 7 bases stayed unmatched.

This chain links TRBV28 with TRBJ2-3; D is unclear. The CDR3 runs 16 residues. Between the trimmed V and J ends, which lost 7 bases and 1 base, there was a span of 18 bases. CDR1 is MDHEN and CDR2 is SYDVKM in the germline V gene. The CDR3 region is CASTHHTFLGTDTQYF. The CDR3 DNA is TGTGCCAGCACCCACCACACATTTCTGGGCACAGATACGCAGTATTTT. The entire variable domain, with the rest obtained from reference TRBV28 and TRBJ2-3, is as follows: DVKVTQSSRYLVKRTGEKVFLECVQDMDHENMFWYRQDPGLGLRLIYFSYDVKMKEKGDIPEGYSVSREKKERFSLILESASTNQTSMYLCASTHHTFLGTDTQYFGPGTRLTVL.

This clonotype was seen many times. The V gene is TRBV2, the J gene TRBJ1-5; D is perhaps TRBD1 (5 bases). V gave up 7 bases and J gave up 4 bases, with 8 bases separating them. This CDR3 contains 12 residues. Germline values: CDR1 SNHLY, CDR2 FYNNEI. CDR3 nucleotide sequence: TGTGCCAGCAACCGGGGGAATCAGCCCCAGCATTTT. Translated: CASNRGNQPQHF.

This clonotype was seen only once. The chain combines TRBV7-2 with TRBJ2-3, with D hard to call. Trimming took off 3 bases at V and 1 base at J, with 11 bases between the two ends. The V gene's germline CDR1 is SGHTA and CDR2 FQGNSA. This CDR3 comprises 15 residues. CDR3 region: CASSFGPVGTDTQYF. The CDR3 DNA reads TGTGCCAGCAGCTTCGGACCAGTTGGCACAGATACGCAGTATTTT.

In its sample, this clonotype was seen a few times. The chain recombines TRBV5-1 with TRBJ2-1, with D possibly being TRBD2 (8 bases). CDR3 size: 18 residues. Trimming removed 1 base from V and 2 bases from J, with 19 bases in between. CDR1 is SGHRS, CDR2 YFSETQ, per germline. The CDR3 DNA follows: TGCGCCAGCAGCTTGACAGGGGTAGCGGGGACAACCTACAATGAGCAGTTCTTC. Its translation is CASSLTGVAGTTYNEQFF.

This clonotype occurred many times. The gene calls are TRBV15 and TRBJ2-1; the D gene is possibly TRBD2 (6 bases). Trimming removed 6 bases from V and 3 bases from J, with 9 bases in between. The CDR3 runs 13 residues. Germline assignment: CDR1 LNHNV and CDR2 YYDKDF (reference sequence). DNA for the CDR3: TGTGCCACCAGTGGGGGAGGCTACAATGAGCAGTTCTTC. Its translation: CATSGGGYNEQFF.

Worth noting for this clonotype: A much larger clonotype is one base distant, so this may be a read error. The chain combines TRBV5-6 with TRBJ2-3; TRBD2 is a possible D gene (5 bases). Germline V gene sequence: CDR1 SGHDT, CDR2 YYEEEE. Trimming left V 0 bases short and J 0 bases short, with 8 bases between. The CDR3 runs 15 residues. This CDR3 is CASSLADFSTDTQYF. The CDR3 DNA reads TGTGCCAGCAGCTTGGCGGACTTCAGCACAGATACGCAGTATTTT.

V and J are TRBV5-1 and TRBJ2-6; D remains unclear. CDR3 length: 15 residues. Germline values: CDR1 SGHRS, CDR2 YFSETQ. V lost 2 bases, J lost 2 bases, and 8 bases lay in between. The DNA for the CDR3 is TGCGCCAGCAGCTTACTACAAACTGGGGCCAACGTCCTGACTTTC. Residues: CASSLLQTGANVLTF.

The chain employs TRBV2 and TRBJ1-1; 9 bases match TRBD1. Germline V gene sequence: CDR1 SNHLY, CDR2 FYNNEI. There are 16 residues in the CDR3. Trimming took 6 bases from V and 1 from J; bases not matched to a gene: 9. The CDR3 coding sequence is TGTGCCAGCAGGCCCGGGACAGGGTGGGGGAACACTGAAGCTTTCTTT. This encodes CASRPGTGWGNTEAFF.

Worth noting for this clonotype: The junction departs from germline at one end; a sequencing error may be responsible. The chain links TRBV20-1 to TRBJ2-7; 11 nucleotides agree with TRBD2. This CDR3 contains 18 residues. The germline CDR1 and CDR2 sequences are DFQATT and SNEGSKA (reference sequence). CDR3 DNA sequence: TGCAGTGCTAGAGATCGTCCGCTAGCGGGAGGACGAACCTACGAGCGGTACTTC. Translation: CSARDRPLAGGRTYERYF.

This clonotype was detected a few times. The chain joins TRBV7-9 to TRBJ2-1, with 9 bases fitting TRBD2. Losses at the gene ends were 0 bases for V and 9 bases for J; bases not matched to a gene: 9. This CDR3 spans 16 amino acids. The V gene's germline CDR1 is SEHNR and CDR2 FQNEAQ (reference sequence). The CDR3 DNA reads TGTGCCAGCAGCTTAGCGGGACTAGCCCCGTCAATTGAGCAGTTCTTC. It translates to CASSLAGLAPSIEQFF.

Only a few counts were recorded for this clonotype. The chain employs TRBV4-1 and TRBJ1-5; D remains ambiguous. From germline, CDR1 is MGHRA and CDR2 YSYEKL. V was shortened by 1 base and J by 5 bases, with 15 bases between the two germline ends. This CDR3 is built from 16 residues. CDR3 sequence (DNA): TGCGCCAGCAGCCAAGGGTATTACCCCGGAGATCAGCCCCAGCATTTT. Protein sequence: CASSQGYYPGDQPQHF.

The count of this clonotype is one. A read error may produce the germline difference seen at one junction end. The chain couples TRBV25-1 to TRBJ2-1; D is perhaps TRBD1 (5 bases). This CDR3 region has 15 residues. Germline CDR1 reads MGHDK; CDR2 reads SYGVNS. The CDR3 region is CAGSAQGWTYNEQFF. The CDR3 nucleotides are TGTGCCGGCAGCGCTCAGGGATGGACCTACAATGAGCAGTTCTTC. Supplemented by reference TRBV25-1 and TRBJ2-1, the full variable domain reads EADIYQTPRYLVIGTGKKITLECSQTMGHDKMYWYQQDPGMELHLIHYSYGVNSTEKGDLSSESTVSRIRTEHFPLTLESARPSHTSQYLCAGSAQGWTYNEQFFGPGTRLTVL.

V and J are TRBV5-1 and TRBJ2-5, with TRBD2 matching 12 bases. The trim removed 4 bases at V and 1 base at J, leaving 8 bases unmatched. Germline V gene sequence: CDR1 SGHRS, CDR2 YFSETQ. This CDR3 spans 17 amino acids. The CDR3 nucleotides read TGCGCCAGCAGCCCCCGACTAGCGGGAGCTACCCAAGAGACCCAGTACTTC. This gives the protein CASSPRLAGATQETQYF.

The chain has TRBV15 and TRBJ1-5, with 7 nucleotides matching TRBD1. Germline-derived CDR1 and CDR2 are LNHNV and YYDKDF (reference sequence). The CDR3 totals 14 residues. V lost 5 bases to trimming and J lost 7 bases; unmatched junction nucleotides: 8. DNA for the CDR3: TGTGCCACCAGCGGATACAGGGGCGGACAGCCCCAGCATTTT. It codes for CATSGYRGGQPQHF.

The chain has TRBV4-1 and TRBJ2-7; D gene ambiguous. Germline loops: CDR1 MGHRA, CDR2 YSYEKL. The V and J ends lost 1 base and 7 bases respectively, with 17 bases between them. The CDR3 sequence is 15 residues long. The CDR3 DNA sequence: TGCGCCAGCAGCCAAGGGGTACTCACCTACAATGAGCAGTACTTC. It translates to CASSQGVLTYNEQYF.

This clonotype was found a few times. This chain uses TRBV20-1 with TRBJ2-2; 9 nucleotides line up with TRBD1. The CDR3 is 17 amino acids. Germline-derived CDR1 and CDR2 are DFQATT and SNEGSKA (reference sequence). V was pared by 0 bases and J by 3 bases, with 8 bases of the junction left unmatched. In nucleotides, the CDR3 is TGCAGTGCTAGAGATGGTGAGGGACAGGGCTACACCGGGGAGCTGTTTTTT. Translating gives CSARDGEGQGYTGELFF.

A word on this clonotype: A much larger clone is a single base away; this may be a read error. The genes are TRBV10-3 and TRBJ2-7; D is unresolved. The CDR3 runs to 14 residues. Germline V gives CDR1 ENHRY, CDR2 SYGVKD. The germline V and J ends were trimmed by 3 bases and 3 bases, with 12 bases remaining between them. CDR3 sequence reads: CAISDSLPLYEQYF. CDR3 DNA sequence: TGTGCCATCAGTGACTCACTTCCACTCTACGAGCAGTACTTC.

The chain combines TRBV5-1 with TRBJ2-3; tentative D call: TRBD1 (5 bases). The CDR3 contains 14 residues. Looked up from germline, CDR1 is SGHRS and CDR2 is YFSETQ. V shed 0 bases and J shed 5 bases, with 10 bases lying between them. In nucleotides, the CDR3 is TGCGCCAGCAGCTTGGGTTATACAGGAGATACGCAGTATTTT. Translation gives CASSLGYTGDTQYF.

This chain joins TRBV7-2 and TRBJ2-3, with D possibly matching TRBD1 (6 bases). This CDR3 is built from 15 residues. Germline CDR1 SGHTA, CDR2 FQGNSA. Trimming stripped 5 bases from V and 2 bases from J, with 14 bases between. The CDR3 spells CASSPGVRYTDTQYF. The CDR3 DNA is TGTGCCAGCAGCCCAGGGGTGCGATACACAGATACGCAGTATTTT.

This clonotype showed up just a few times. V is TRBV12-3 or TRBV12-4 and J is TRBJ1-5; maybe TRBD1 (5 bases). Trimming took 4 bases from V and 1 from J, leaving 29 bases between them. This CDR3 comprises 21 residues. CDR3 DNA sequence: TGTGCCAGCAGTTACCCGAGGTTGGGGCAGGGCCCGAACCCGAGCAATCAGCCCCAGCATTTT. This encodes CASSYPRLGQGPNPSNQPQHF.

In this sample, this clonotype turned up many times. The CDR3 loop is CSAKVFGENNSPLHF. CDR3 in DNA: TGCAGTGCTAAGGTCTTCGGGGAAAATAATTCACCCCTCCACTTT. This chain links TRBV20-1 with TRBJ1-6; unclear D gene. The CDR3 has 15 amino acids. V lost 4 bases, J lost 5 bases, and 15 bases lay in between. Germline CDR1 is DFQATT and CDR2 is SNEGSKA (reference sequence).

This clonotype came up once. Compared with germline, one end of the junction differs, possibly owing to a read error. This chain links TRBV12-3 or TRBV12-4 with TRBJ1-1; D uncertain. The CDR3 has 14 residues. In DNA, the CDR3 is TGTGCCAGCAGTTTAGCTAGGGTGAAGACTGAAGCTTTCTTT. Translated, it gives CASSLARVKTEAFF.

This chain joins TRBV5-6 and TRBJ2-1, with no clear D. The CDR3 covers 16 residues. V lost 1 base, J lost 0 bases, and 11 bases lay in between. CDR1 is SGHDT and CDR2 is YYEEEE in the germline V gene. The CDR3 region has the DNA TGTGCCAGCAGCTTGTTTCTCCGGAGCTCCTACAATGAGCAGTTCTTC. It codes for CASSLFLRSSYNEQFF.

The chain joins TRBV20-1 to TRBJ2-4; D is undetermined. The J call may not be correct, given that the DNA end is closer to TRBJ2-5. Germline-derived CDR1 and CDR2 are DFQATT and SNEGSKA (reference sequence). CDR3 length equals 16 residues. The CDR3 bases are TGCAGTGCTAGAGATCTAACTGGATCTTCGCGGGAGACCCAGTACTTC. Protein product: CSARDLTGSSRETQYF.